This TCR beta chain was sequenced in a study of tumor-infiltrating lymphocytes in primary liver carcinoma. Of note for this clonotype: The CDR3 ends on some other residue instead of the conserved phenylalanine or tryptophan, so this is likely a read error.

Scientists recovered RNA and DNA together from roughly 20-30 mg of unsorted bulk tissue. Enrolled patients were chronically infected with HBV and treatment-naive. The length of the CDR3 is 14 residues. Trimming took 5 bases from V and 3 from J, leaving 14 bases between them. Germline V gives CDR1 MNHNS, CDR2 SASEGT. Total RNA amounting to around 530 ng was the source from which TCR beta cDNA was made with a constant-region primer. Investigators got TCR beta libraries out of three nested multiplex PCR rounds, done with slightly modified ARM-PCR. It was with TRBV1-TRBV30 forward primers and a C-beta reverse primer that the first two PCR rounds were run, at approximately 10 cycles each. TCRdb fed the multiplex PCR reads into MiXCR, producing one record per CDR3 protein. The profile shows approximately 73,000 distinct CDR3 sequences, 65% to 75% of them singletons.

The receptor was derived from a woman in her fifties or sixties with primary liver carcinoma and hepatitis B virus infection. The chain recombines TRBV6-1 with TRBJ2-7; TRBD1 might be the D (5 bases). Sequenced sample: liver tumor tissue from sampling region 4. Stated subset: tumor region T4, right-lateral pole. The CDR3, as DNA: TGTGCCAGCAGTCAATTCGGACATGTCTACGAGCAGTACTCC. Its protein product is CASSQFGHVYEQYS.